This T cell receptor beta chain stems from a study of vaccination and CD4 T cells after COVID-19. Stated treatment: roughly 11-day PBMC culture with coronavirus spike peptide pools or control peptides (ViraFEST assay). This clonotype has only a few counts. What it binds is not known. Sequencing of cultured CD4+ T cell DNA used the Oncomine TCR Beta short-read assay. TCRdb reanalysed the PCR reads using MiXCR and keeps one entry per CDR3 protein. The sample lists about 14,000 distinct CDR3 sequences, approximately 33% occurring once. This TCR derives from a human donor who had recovered from COVID-19. This sample comprised CD4+ T cells from blood, cultured in vitro, obtained after SARS-CoV-2 vaccination.

CDR3 residues: CATSGGLGTDTQYF. The DNA for the CDR3 is TGTGCCACCAGTGGTGGCCTGGGGACGGATACGCAGTATTTT. The chain carries TRBV24-1 and TRBJ2-3; D tentatively reads TRBD1 or TRBD2 (5 bases each). Germline loops: CDR1 KGHDR, CDR2 SFDVKD. This CDR3 has 14 residues. V shed 5 bases and J shed 6 bases, with 14 bases lying between them.